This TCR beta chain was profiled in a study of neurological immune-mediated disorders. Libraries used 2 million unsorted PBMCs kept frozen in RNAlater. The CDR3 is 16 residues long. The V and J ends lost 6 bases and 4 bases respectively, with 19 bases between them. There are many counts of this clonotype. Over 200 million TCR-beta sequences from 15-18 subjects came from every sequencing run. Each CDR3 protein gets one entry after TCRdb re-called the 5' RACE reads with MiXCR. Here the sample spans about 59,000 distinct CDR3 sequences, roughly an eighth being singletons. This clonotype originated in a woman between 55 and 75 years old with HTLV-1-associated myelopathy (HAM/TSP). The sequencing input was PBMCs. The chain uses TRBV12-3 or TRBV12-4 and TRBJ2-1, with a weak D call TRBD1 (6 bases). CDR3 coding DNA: TGTGCCAGCAGCCTACAGGGCTCGGTACGTTACAATGAGCAGTTCTTC. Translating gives CASSLQGSVRYNEQFF.